The rows below give T cell receptor beta chains drawn from one sample of a study of PD-1 blockade in mismatch repair-deficient tumors. Some clones are missing from TCRdb's copy, which holds only in-frame ones; the method was immunoSEQ multiplex PCR. In the table there are around 120,000 clones, around 86% of which are singletons. Sequencing used peripheral blood, obtained 44 weeks after starting pembrolizumab. The receptor set was obtained from an adult with mismatch repair-deficient cancer. Each CDR3 is given with its conserved first and last residue. The D gene is left open where the match is weak. Clone size is shown for a subset of rows, as once, few, many or a class of expanded clone.

v_call	d_call	clone_size	j_call	cdr3_aa	cdr3_nt
TRBV4-1	.	.	TRBJ2-7	CASSQAPYRELDEQYF	TGCGCCAGCAGCCAAGCCCCCTACAGGGAATTGGACGAGCAGTACTTC
TRBV7-9	TRBD2	.	TRBJ2-1	CASSSTSGSYNEQFF	TGTGCCAGCAGCTCGACTAGCGGCTCCTACAATGAGCAGTTCTTC
TRBV7-9	.	.	TRBJ2-7	CASSKPGRAPYEQYF	TGTGCCAGCAGCAAACCGGGACGGGCACCCTACGAGCAGTACTTC
TRBV28	.	.	TRBJ1-3	CASSLLGRDTIYF	TGTGCCAGCAGTTTATTAGGCCGGGACACCATATATTTT
TRBV7-3	.	.	TRBJ2-1	CASSFSPSYNEQFF	TGTGCCAGCAGCTTTAGTCCATCCTACAATGAGCAGTTCTTC
TRBV7-8	TRBD2	.	TRBJ2-7	CASSSPKLAGYEQYF	TGTGCCAGCAGCTCTCCGAAGCTAGCGGGCTACGAGCAGTACTTC
TRBV7-9	.	few	TRBJ2-2	CASSPTGELFF	TGTGCCAGCAGCCCTACCGGGGAGCTGTTTTTT
TRBV4-3	.	once	TRBJ2-1	CASSQDGSGYNEQFF	TGCGCCAGCAGCCAAGACGGGAGTGGCTACAATGAGCAGTTCTTC
TRBV11-3	.	.	TRBJ2-1	CASSSAGRYNEQFF	TGTGCCAGCAGCTCAGCGGGTAGGTACAATGAGCAGTTCTTC
TRBV7-9	.	.	TRBJ1-4	CASSPVDGTNEKLFF	TGTGCCAGCAGCCCAGTCGACGGAACTAATGAAAAACTGTTTTTT
TRBV5-1	TRBD1	.	TRBJ1-2	CASSADQGARKYGYTF	TGCGCCAGCAGCGCAGACCAGGGGGCGCGGAAGTATGGCTACACCTTC
TRBV2	.	.	TRBJ2-3	CASSELAGTRADTQYF	TGTGCCAGCAGTGAATTGGCGGGCACCCGGGCAGATACGCAGTATTTT
TRBV9	.	.	TRBJ2-5	CASSVAVGRETQYF	TGTGCCAGCAGCGTAGCGGTGGGTAGAGAGACCCAGTACTTC
TRBV27	TRBD1	.	TRBJ1-2	CASKPPGTGVYGYTF	TGTGCCAGCAAACCCCCCGGGACAGGGGTTTATGGCTACACCTTC
TRBV4-1	.	.	TRBJ2-1	CASTSSYSLGEQFF	TGCGCCAGCACCTCAAGCTACAGTTTAGGGGAGCAGTTCTTC
TRBV9	.	.	TRBJ2-1	CASSVAGGRSYNEQFF	TGTGCCAGCAGCGTAGCGGGCGGCCGCTCCTACAATGAGCAGTTCTTC
TRBV14	.	.	TRBJ2-7	CASSQDSNSFYEQYF	TGTGCCAGCAGCCAAGACTCTAACAGCTTCTACGAGCAGTACTTC
TRBV6-1	.	.	TRBJ2-7	CASTAPRDNYEQYF	TGTGCCAGCACCGCACCTCGGGACAACTACGAGCAGTACTTC
TRBV2	.	.	TRBJ1-1	CASSQTEAFF	TGTGCCAGCAGCCAGACTGAAGCTTTCTTT
TRBV2	TRBD1	.	TRBJ2-7	CASKPGQGAYEQYF	TGTGCCAGCAAGCCAGGACAGGGGGCCTACGAGCAGTACTTC
TRBV7-2	.	.	TRBJ1-3	CASSGGGSGNTIYF	TGTGCCAGCAGCGGCGGGGGCTCTGGAAACACCATATATTTT
TRBV11-2	TRBD2	.	TRBJ2-1	CASSRTRWSNEQFF	TGTGCCAGCAGCCGGACTAGGTGGTCCAATGAGCAGTTCTTC
TRBV7-9	.	.	TRBJ2-1	CASSLEDHNEQFF	TGTGCCAGCAGCTTAGAGGACCACAATGAGCAGTTCTTC
TRBV9	.	.	TRBJ2-1	CASSPSGQNYNEQFF	TGTGCCAGCAGCCCCTCCGGACAGAACTACAATGAGCAGTTCTTC
TRBV11-2	.	.	TRBJ2-7	CASSTGPQPHEQYF	TGTGCCAGCAGCACGGGACCCCAACCACACGAGCAGTACTTC
TRBV5-4	TRBD1	.	TRBJ2-3	CASSGGQFSTDTQYF	TGTGCCAGCAGCGGGGGACAGTTCAGCACAGATACGCAGTATTTT
TRBV5-1	TRBD2	.	TRBJ2-7	CASSLKGTLAGFGEQYF	TGCGCCAGCAGCTTGAAGGGGACGCTAGCGGGCTTTGGCGAGCAGTACTTC
TRBV9	.	once	TRBJ2-2	CASSGQTGELFF	TGTGCCAGCAGCGGACAAACCGGGGAGCTGTTTTTT
TRBV19	.	.	TRBJ1-5	CASTDAAEGDQPQHF	TGTGCCAGTACTGATGCGGCAGAGGGGGATCAGCCCCAGCATTTT
TRBV10-3	.	.	TRBJ1-4	CAISESRGAEKLFF	TGTGCCATCAGTGAGAGCAGGGGCGCCGAAAAACTGTTTTTT
TRBV11-2	.	.	TRBJ2-7	CASSPGVSGAGEQYF	TGTGCCAGCAGCCCCGGCGTTTCGGGGGCAGGCGAGCAGTACTTC
TRBV5-6	TRBD2	once	TRBJ2-7	CASSLAGDTNPYEQYF	TGTGCCAGCAGCCTAGCGGGAGATACGAACCCCTACGAGCAGTACTTC
TRBV6-1	.	.	TRBJ2-7	CASSEGQAAYEQYF	TGTGCCAGCAGTGAAGGGCAGGCTGCCTACGAGCAGTACTTC
TRBV30	TRBD1	.	TRBJ2-1	CACAPGTGMNEQFF	TGTGCCTGTGCCCCTGGGACAGGTATGAATGAGCAGTTCTTC
TRBV9	TRBD2	.	TRBJ2-7	CASSGSGTGLEQYF	TGTGCCAGCAGCGGAAGCGGGACTGGGTTGGAGCAGTACTTC
TRBV9	TRBD1	.	TRBJ1-1	CASSRDSEAFF	TGTGCCAGCAGCCGGGACAGCGAAGCTTTCTTT
TRBV5-6	.	.	TRBJ2-1	CASSLRLTNEQFF	TGTGCCAGCAGCTTAAGGCTTACTAATGAGCAGTTCTTC
TRBV27	TRBD1	.	TRBJ2-3	CASSLSQGDYTDTQYF	TGTGCCAGCAGTTTGTCACAGGGGGATTACACAGATACGCAGTATTTT
TRBV4-1	.	.	TRBJ2-2	CASSQGRLRRGGGTGELFF	TGCGCCAGCAGCCAAGGGAGACTCCGTCGGGGAGGAGGAACCGGGGAGCTGTTTTTT
TRBV18	TRBD2	.	TRBJ2-7	CASSPKGTSVSHEQYF	TGTGCCAGCTCACCTAAAGGGACTAGCGTTTCCCACGAGCAGTACTTC
TRBV19	.	.	TRBJ1-4	CASRQPRGRGDEKLFF	TGTGCCAGTAGACAGCCCCGAGGAAGAGGGGATGAAAAACTGTTTTTT
TRBV11-1	TRBD1	.	TRBJ2-2	CASSGRRTGDTGELFF	TGTGCCAGCAGCGGGAGACGGACAGGCGACACCGGGGAGCTGTTTTTT
TRBV6-5	.	.	TRBJ2-7	CATTGGETYEQYF	TGTGCCACCACGGGCGGAGAAACATACGAGCAGTACTTC
TRBV25-1	.	.	TRBJ1-1	CASSQNTEAFF	TGTGCCAGCAGTCAAAACACTGAAGCTTTCTTT
TRBV5-4	TRBD1	.	TRBJ1-2	CASSLLIGGPSNYGYTF	TGTGCCAGCAGCTTGCTGATAGGGGGCCCCTCTAACTATGGCTACACCTTC
TRBV6-6	.	.	TRBJ1-1	CASIRSPRTHSEAFF	TGTGCCAGCATACGGAGCCCTCGGACCCACAGTGAAGCTTTCTTT
TRBV5-1	.	.	TRBJ2-3	CASILGPQSTDTQYF	.
TRBV7-9	TRBD2	once	TRBJ2-7	CASSLLAGGNYEQYF	TGTGCCAGCAGCTTACTAGCGGGAGGCAACTACGAGCAGTACTTC
TRBV7-6	.	.	TRBJ2-7	CASSLAGTLPREQYF	TGTGCCAGCAGCTTAGCTGGGACACTTCCTCGCGAGCAGTACTTC
TRBV4-1	.	.	TRBJ2-7	CASSQEEVLRDEQYF	TGCGCCAGCAGCCAAGAGGAGGTTCTCCGGGATGAGCAGTACTTC
TRBV27	.	.	TRBJ2-1	CASSPLLSASYNEQFF	TGTGCCAGCAGTCCGCTTCTTAGCGCGTCCTACAATGAGCAGTTCTTC
TRBV6-1	TRBD2	.	TRBJ2-5	CASSEAEGSGGETQYF	TGTGCCAGCAGTGAAGCGGAGGGATCGGGGGGAGAGACCCAGTACTTC